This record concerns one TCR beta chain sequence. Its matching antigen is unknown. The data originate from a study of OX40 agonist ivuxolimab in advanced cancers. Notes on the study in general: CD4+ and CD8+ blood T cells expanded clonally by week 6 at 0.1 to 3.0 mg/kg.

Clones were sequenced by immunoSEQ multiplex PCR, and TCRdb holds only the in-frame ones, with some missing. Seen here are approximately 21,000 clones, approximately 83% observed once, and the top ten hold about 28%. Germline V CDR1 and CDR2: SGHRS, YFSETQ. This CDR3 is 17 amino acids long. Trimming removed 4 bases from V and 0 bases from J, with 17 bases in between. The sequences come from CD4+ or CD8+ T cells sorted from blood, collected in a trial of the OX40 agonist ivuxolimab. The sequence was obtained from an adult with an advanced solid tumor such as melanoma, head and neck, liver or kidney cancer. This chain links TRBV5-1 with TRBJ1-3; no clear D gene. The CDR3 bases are TGCGCCAGCAGCACCGATTCGGACCGGTACTCTGGAAACACCATATATTTT. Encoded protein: CASSTDSDRYSGNTIYF.